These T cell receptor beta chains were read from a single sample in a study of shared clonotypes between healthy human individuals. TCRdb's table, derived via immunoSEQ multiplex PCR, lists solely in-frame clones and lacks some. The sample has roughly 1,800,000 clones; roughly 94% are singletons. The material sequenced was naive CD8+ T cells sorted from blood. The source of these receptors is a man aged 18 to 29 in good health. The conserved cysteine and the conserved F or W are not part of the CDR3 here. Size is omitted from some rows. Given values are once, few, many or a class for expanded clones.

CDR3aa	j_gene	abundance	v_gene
AWDDSGRAGETQY	TRBJ2-5	NA	TRBV30
ASSHAYSRNEQY	TRBJ2-7	once	TRBV27
AISESLWGSLEAF	TRBJ1-1	NA	TRBV10-3
ASSSLVQPSDTQY	TRBJ2-3	NA	TRBV7-9
ASSDRGEADTQY	TRBJ2-3	NA	TRBV6-1
SVMGGSSYEQY	TRBJ2-7	NA	TRBV29-1
ASSLQGEEAF	TRBJ1-1	NA	TRBV6-5
ASSYSEGPYEQY	TRBJ2-7	once	TRBV6-5
SGTHMVAGYYNEQF	TRBJ2-1	NA	TRBV29-1
ASSGGLAPNEQF	TRBJ2-1	NA	TRBV2
ASSGDLGYEQY	TRBJ2-7	few	TRBV19
ASSFRGAYEQY	TRBJ2-7	once	TRBV28
ASSSGGDTQETQY	TRBJ2-5	NA	TRBV7-9
ASSLIAGVYNEQF	TRBJ2-1	NA	TRBV11-2
ASSLSVLSGELF	TRBJ2-2	NA	TRBV27
ASSEDIYEQY	TRBJ2-7	NA	TRBV25-1
ASRAWGGRAEQY	TRBJ2-7	NA	TRBV5-4
ASSPYVRVEQF	TRBJ2-1	NA	TRBV6-6